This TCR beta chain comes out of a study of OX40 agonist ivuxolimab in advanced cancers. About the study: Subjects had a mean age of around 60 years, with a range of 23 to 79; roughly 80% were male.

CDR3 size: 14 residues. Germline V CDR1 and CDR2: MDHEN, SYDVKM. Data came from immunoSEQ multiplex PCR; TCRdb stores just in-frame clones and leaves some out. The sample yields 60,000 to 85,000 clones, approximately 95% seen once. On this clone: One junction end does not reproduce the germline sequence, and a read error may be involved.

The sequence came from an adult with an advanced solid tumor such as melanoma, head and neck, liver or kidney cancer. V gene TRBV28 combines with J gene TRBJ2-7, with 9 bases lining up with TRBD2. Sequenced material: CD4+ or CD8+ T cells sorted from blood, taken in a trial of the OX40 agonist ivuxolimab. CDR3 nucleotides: TGTGCCAGCTTGAGCGGGGGGCCCGCCTACGAGCAGCACTTC. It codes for CASLSGGPAYEQHF.